The T cell receptor (beta chain) described here comes from a study of neurological immune-mediated disorders. The sorted libraries drew on 950,000 to 1,000,000 T cells that were CD4+ or CD8+. TCRdb re-called the 5' RACE reads with MiXCR, one entry per CDR3 protein. The table includes 15,000 to 25,000 distinct CDR3 sequences, 6% to 8.5% detected once. There are many counts of this clonotype. The sample comprised CD8+ T cells from blood. The TCR originated in a woman in her twenties or thirties with HTLV-1-associated myelopathy (HAM/TSP).

The CDR3 DNA is TGCAGTGCACCCGGACTAGCGGGGGACTCAGATACGCAGTATTTT. It codes for CSAPGLAGDSDTQYF. The V gene is TRBV20-1, the J gene TRBJ2-3, with 13 positions matching TRBD2. The CDR3 is 15 amino acids. CDR1 and CDR2 from the germline V gene are DFQATT and SNEGSKA (reference sequence). Trimming took 6 bases from V and 4 from J; bases not matched to a gene: 7.